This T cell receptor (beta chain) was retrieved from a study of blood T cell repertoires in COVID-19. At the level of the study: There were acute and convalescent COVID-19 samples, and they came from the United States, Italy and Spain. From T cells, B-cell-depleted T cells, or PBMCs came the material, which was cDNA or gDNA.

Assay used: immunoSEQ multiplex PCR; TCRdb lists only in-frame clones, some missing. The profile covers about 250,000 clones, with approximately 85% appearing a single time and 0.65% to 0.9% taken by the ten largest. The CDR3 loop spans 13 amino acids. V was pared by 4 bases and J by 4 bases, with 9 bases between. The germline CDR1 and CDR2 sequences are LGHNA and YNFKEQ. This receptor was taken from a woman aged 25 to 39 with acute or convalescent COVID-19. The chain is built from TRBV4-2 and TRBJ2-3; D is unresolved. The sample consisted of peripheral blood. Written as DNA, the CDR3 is TGTGCCAGCAGCCCCACCCACTCAGATACGCAGTATTTT. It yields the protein CASSPTHSDTQYF.